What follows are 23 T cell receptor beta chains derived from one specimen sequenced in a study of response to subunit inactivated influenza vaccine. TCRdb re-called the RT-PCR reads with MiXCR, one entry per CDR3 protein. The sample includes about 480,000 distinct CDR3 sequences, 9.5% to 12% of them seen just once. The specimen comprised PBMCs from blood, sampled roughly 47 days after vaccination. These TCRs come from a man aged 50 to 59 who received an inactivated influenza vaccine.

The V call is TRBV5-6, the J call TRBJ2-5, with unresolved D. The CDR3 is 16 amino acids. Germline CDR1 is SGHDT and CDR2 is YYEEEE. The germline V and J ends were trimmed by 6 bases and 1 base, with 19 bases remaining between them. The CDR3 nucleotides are TGTGCCAGCACCCGAAATGGGGTCTGGCTCCAAGAGACCCAGTACTTC. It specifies CASTRNGVWLQETQYF.

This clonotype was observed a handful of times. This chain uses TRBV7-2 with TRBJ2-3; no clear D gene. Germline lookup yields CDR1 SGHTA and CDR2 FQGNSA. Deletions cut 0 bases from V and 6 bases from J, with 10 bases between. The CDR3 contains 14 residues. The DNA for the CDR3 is TGTGCCAGCAGCTTAGCTCAACCCATGGATACGCAGTATTTT. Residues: CASSLAQPMDTQYF.

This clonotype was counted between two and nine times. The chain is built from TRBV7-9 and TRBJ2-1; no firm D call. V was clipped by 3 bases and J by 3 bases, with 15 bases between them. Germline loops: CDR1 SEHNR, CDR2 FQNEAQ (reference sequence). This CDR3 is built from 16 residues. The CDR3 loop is CASSLVGGLNYNEQFF. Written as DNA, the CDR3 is TGTGCCAGCAGCTTGGTAGGTGGGTTGAACTACAATGAGCAGTTCTTC.

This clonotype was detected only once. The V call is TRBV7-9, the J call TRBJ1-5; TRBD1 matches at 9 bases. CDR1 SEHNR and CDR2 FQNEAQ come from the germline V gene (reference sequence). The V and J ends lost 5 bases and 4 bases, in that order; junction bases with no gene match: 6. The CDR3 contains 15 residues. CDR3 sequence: CASSATGTGNQPQHF. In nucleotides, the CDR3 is TGTGCCAGCAGCGCTACCGGGACAGGGAATCAGCCCCAGCATTTT.

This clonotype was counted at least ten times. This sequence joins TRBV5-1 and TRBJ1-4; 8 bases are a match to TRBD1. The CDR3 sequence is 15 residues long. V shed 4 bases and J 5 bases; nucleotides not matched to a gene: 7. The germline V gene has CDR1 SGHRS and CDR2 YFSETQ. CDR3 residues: CASSGTGTGNEKLFF. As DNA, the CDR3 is TGCGCCAGCAGCGGAACCGGGACAGGAAATGAAAAACTGTTTTTT. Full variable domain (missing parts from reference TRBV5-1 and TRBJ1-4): KAGVTQTPRYLIKTRGQQVTLSCSPISGHRSVSWYQQTPGQGLQFLFEYFSETQRNKGNFPGRFSGRQFSNSRSEMNVSTLELGDSALYLCASSGTGTGNEKLFFGSGTQLSVL.

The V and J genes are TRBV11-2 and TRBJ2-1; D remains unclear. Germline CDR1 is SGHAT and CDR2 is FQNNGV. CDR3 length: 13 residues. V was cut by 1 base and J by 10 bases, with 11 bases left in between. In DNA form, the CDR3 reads TGTGCCAGCAGCTTAGCGGTGACACTGGAGCAGTTCTTC. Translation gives CASSLAVTLEQFF.

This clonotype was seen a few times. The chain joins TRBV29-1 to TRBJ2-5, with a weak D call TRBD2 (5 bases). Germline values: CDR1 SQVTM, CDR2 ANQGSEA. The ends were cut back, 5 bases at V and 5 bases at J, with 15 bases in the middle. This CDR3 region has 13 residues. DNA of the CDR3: TGCAGCGTTAATCCTAGCTCGAGCGAGACCCAGTACTTC. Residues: CSVNPSSSETQYF.

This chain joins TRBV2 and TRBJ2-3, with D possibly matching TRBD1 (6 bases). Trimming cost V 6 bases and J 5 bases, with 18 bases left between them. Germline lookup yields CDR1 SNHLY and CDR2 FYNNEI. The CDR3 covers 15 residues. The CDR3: CASRGDITRGDTQYF. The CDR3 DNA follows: TGTGCCAGCAGGGGGGACATTACAAGGGGAGATACGCAGTATTTT.

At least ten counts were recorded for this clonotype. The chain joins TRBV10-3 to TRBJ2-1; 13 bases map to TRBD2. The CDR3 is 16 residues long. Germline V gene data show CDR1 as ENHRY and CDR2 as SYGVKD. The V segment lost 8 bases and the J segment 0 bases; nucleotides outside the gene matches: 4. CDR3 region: CAIGRTSGSSYNEQFF. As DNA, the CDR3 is TGTGCCATCGGACGGACTAGCGGGAGCTCCTACAATGAGCAGTTCTTC.

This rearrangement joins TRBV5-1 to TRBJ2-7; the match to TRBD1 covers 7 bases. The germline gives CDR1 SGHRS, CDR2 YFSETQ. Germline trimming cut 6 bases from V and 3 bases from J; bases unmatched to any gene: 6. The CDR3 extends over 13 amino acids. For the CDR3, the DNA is TGCGCCAGCAAAGACGGACAGGACTACGAGCAGTACTTC. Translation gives CASKDGQDYEQYF.

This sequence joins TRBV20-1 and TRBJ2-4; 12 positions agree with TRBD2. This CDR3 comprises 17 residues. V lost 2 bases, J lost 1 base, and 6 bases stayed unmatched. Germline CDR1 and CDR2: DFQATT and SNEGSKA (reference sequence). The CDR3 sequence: CSARLAGGARAKNIQYF. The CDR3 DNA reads TGCAGTGCTAGACTAGCGGGAGGGGCCAGGGCCAAAAACATTCAGTACTTC.

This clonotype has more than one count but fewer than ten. The CDR3 DNA reads as TGTGCCAGCAGCCAAGGATTTTATGGCTACACCTTC. Translating gives CASSQGFYGYTF. The rearrangement uses TRBV3-1 and TRBJ1-2, with no clear D. CDR1 is LGHDT, CDR2 YNNKEL, per germline (reference sequence). V gave up 1 base and J gave up 5 bases, with 5 bases separating them. CDR3 length: 12 residues.

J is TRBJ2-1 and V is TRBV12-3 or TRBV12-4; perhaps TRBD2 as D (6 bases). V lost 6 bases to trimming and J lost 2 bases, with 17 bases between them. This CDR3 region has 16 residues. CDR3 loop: CASREGTGVTYNEQFF. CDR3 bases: TGTGCCAGCAGGGAGGGGACGGGGGTCACCTACAATGAGCAGTTCTTC.

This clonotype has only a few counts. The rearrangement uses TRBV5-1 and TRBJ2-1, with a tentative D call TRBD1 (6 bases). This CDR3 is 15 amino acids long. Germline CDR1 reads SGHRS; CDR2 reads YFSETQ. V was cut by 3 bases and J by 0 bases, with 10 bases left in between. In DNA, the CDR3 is TGCGCCAGCAGCTGGGACACTAGCTCCTACAATGAGCAGTTCTTC. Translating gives CASSWDTSSYNEQFF.

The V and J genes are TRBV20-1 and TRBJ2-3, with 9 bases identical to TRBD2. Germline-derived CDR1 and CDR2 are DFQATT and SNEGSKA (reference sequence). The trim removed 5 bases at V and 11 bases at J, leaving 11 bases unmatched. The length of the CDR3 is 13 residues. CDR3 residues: CSAGGAGGLGQYF. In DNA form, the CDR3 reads TGCAGTGCTGGCGGAGCGGGGGGTTTGGGGCAGTATTTT.

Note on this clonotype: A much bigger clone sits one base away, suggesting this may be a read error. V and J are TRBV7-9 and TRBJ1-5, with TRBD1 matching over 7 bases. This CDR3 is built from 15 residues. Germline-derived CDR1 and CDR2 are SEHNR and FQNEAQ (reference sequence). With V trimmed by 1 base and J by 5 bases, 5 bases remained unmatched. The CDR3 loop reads CASSLGSGGDQPQHF. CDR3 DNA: TGTGCCAGCAGCTTAGGGTCAGGGGGTGATCAGCCCCAGCATTTT.

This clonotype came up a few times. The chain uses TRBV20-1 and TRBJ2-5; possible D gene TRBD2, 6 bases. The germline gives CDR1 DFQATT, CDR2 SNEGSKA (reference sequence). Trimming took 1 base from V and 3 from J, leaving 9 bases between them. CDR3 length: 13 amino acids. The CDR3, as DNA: TGCAGTGCTAGAGTGTTAGCGGAAGAGACCCAGTACTTC. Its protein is CSARVLAEETQYF.

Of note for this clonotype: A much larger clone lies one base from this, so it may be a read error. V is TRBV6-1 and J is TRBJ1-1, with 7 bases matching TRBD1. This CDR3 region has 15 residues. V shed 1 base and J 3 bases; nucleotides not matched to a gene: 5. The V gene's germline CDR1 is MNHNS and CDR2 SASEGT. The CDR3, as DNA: TGTGCCAGCAGTGAAGTTGTAGGGGGCTACACTGAAGCTTTCTTT. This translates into CASSEVVGGYTEAFF.

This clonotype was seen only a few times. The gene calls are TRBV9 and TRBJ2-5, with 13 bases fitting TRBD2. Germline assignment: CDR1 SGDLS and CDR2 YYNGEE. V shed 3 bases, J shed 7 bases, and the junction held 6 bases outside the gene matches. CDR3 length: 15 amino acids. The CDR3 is CASSATSGGYVTQYF. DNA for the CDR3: TGTGCCAGCAGCGCGACTAGCGGGGGGTACGTGACCCAGTACTTC.

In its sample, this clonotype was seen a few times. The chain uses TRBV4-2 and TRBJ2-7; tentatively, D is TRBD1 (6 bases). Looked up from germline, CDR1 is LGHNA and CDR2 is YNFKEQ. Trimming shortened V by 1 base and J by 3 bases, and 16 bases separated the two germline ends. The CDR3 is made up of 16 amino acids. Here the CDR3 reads CASSQAPTGTYYEQYF. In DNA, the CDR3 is TGTGCCAGCAGCCAAGCCCCGACCGGGACATACTACGAGCAGTACTTC.

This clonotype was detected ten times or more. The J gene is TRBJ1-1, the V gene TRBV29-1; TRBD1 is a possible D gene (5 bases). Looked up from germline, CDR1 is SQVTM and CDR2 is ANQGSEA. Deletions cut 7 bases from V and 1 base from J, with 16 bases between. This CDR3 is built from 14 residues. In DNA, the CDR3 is TGCAGCGCCCAGGGTTCGGGTCGGAACACTGAAGCTTTCTTT. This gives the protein CSAQGSGRNTEAFF.

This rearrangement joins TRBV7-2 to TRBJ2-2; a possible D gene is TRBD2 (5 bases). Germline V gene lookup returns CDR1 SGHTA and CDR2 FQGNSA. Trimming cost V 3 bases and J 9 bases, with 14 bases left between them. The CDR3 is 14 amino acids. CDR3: CASSLSSYSWELFF. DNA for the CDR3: TGTGCCAGCAGCTTGTCTAGCTACAGCTGGGAGCTGTTTTTT. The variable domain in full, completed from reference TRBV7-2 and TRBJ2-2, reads GAGVSQSPSNKVTEKGKDVELRCDPISGHTALYWYRQSLGQGLEFLIYFQGNSAPDKSGLPSDRFSAERTGGSVSTLTIQRTQQEDSAVYLCASSLSSYSWELFFGEGSRLTVL.

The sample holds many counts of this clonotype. CDR3: CASSLAGTAYEQYF. Written as DNA, the CDR3 is TGTGCCAGCAGCTTAGCGGGGACAGCCTACGAGCAGTACTTC. V usage is TRBV11-2 and J usage is TRBJ2-7; 7 nucleotides match TRBD1. CDR3 length equals 14 residues. V was clipped by 1 base and J by 2 bases; unmatched bases: 2. Germline CDR1 reads SGHAT; CDR2 reads FQNNGV.